Listed below are T cell receptor beta chains from one sample, sequenced in a study of T cells after yellow fever vaccination. TCRdb independently ran MiXCR on the 5' RACE reads; one entry per CDR3 protein. The data show roughly 300,000 distinct CDR3 sequences, around 6.8% seen once. The sample in question was PBMCs, obtained roughly seven weeks after the first yellow fever vaccination. These receptors all stem from a man younger than 35 who received the YFV17D yellow fever vaccine. The CDR3 runs from the conserved cysteine through the conserved F or W. The D gene is left open where the match is weak.

TRBJ1-2,TRBV4-3,13,-,CASSQVAGSGYTF
TRBJ1-1,TRBV20-1,14,-,CSAGNPASDLEAFF
TRBJ2-5,TRBV7-6,15,-,CASSPPRTFAGTQYF
TRBJ1-1,TRBV6-1,14,-,CASRPEGRNTEAFF
TRBJ1-2,TRBV7-2,15,-,CASSPPGGTQGGYTF
TRBJ2-3,TRBV29-1,13,-,CSVWGAGGDTQYF
TRBJ2-3,TRBV6-5,17,TRBD1,CASSYSTTGGSTDTQYF
TRBJ1-2,TRBV4-2,15,-,CASSQAIQGPFGYTF
TRBJ2-7,TRBV5-6,15,-,CASATSRQTPYEQYF
TRBJ1-2,TRBV10-3,13,-,CAISGRAFYGYTF
TRBJ1-6,TRBV6-6,11,-,CASSYASPLHF
TRBJ2-7,TRBV10-3,14,TRBD2,CAISVGGEYYEQYF
TRBJ2-5,TRBV2,14,-,CASRGWRGQETQYF
TRBJ2-5,TRBV4-1,17,TRBD1,CASSQRPGTGEAETQYF
TRBJ2-1,TRBV20-1,17,-,CSASPIKRAHFYNEQFF
TRBJ1-1,TRBV15,17,-,CATSREPGTLVNTEAFF
TRBJ1-4,TRBV27,12,-,CASSQVGGKLFF
TRBJ1-2,TRBV9,13,-,CASSESLIQGYTF
TRBJ1-6,TRBV20-1,15,-,CSARVSLGYNSPLHF
TRBJ1-4,TRBV11-1,19,-,CASSPLPGRLFATNEKLFF
TRBJ2-3,TRBV20-1,11,-,CSLRGPDTQYF
TRBJ1-2,TRBV10-3,14,TRBD1,CAIMQTGKVVGYTF
TRBJ1-1,TRBV7-9,15,-,CASSPKRGDYTEAFF
TRBJ1-5,TRBV6-2/TRBV6-3,12,-,CASSGRGQPQHF
TRBJ2-7,TRBV7-9,16,TRBD1,CASSRRDRGASYEQYF
TRBJ2-2,TRBV5-1,15,-,CASSSRGASTGELFF
TRBJ2-3,TRBV5-5,11,-,CATHRGDTQYF
TRBJ2-3,TRBV5-1,19,TRBD1,CASSFIVGRQGAVRDTQYF
TRBJ1-5,TRBV5-5,16,-,CASSLAGRGSNQPQHF
TRBJ2-1,TRBV11-2,16,TRBD1,CASRLGQGASYNEQFF
TRBJ2-1,TRBV12-3/TRBV12-4,14,TRBD2,CASSFSGAYNEQFF
TRBJ2-4,TRBV28,15,-,CASSSRGLAKNIQYF
TRBJ2-7,TRBV4-3,15,-,CASSQGVTSSYEQYF
TRBJ1-2,TRBV12-3/TRBV12-4,12,TRBD1,CASSSGTDGYTF
TRBJ2-3,TRBV9,15,-,CASSVSQRPPDTQYF
TRBJ1-4,TRBV9,14,-,CASSAGQINEKLFF
TRBJ2-1,TRBV6-1,15,-,CASSEVREGGNEQFF
TRBJ1-5,TRBV6-1,12,-,CAGSAWNQPQHF
TRBJ1-6,TRBV2,17,-,CASLSGRLSSYNSPLHF
TRBJ1-1,TRBV5-6,12,-,CASSSGGGRAFF
TRBJ2-1,TRBV5-1,13,TRBD2,CASSWTSSNEQFF
TRBJ1-6,TRBV27,13,-,CASSFGVDSPLHF
TRBJ1-2,TRBV4-3,14,-,CASSYSPEGYGYTF
TRBJ1-1,TRBV19,13,-,CASSIWGPTEAFF
TRBJ1-1,TRBV7-9,15,-,CASSYEGRVNTEAFF
TRBJ2-7,TRBV5-6,13,-,CASSWGPSGEQYF
TRBJ2-7,TRBV27,15,-,CASRLDTLSSYEQYF
TRBJ2-7,TRBV15,14,-,CATSRAGDGYEQYF
TRBJ2-5,TRBV5-1,14,-,CASSLVGSGETQYF
TRBJ2-3,TRBV7-2,15,-,CASSPTGVSTDTQYF
TRBJ1-5,TRBV12-3/TRBV12-4,13,-,CASSLMSNQPQHF
TRBJ1-4,TRBV7-9,16,-,CASSLRSAGSNEKLFF
TRBJ1-1,TRBV20-1,13,-,CSAREDMNTEAFF
TRBJ2-1,TRBV28,15,-,CASREGTSPYNEQFF
TRBJ2-2,TRBV5-1,15,-,CASSSLRINTGELFF
TRBJ2-6,TRBV7-3,18,TRBD1,CASSLRDRYSPGANVLTF
TRBJ2-3,TRBV5-1,17,TRBD2,CASSLVDGAGGTDTQYF
TRBJ1-2,TRBV15,11,-,CATSGTNGYTF
TRBJ2-2,TRBV5-1,16,TRBD2,CASSLYRLAATGELFF
TRBJ2-4,TRBV7-6,13,-,CASSLARATIQYF